What follows describes a single TCR beta chain. The record originates from a study of blood T cell repertoires in COVID-19. In the original processing: Estimated nucleated cell counts came from reference gene primer amplification. The protocol was immunoSEQ multiplex PCR, while the TCRdb copy is restricted to in-frame clones and leaves out a portion. V, J and clone size are those of that table, while D and trimming were read from the DNA. The sample carries 40,000 or so clones, 80% to 90% recorded once. The clonotype originates from a human donor in a cohort sampled during active COVID-19. The sequencing input was peripheral blood.

The CDR3 sequence is CASSGTGTYGYTF. Here the CDR3 DNA reads TGTGCCAGCAGTGGCACAGGAACCTATGGCTACACCTTC. The V call is TRBV6-2 or TRBV6-3, the J call TRBJ1-2; possibly TRBD1 for D (5 bases). Germline assignment: CDR1 MNHEY and CDR2 SVGEGT. CDR3 length: 13 residues. V was cut by 5 bases and J by 4 bases, with 11 bases left in between.